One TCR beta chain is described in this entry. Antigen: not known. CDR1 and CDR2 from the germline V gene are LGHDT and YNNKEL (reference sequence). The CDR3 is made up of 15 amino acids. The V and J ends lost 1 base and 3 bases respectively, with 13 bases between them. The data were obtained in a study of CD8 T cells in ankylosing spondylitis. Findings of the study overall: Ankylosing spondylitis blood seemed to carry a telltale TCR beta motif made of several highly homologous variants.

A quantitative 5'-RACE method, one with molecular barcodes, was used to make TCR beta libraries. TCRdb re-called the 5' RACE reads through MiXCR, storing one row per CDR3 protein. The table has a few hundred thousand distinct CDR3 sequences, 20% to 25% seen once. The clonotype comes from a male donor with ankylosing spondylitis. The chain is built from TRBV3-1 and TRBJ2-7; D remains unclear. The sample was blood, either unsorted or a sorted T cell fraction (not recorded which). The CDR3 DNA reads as TGTGCCAGCAGCCAAGTACCTGAAACTCACTACGAGCAGTACTTC. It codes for CASSQVPETHYEQYF.